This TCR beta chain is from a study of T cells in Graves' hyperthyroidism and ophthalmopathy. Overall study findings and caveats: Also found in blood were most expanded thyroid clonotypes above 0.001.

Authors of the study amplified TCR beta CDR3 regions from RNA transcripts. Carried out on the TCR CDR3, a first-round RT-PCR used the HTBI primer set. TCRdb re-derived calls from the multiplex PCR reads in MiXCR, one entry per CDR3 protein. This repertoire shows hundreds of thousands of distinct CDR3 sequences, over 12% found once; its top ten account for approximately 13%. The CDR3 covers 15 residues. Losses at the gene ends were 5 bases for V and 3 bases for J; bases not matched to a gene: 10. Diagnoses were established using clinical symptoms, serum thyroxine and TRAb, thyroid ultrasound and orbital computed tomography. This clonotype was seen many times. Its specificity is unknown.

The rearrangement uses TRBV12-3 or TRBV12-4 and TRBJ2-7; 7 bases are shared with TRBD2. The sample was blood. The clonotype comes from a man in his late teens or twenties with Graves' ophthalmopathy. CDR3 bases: TGTGCCAGCAGTCCGTCAGCGGGGAACTTCTACGAGCAGTACTTC. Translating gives CASSPSAGNFYEQYF.